This T cell receptor (beta chain) was sequenced for a study of neurological immune-mediated disorders. cDNA was made by 5'RACE with 10-nucleotide random UMIs. TCRdb reanalysed the 5' RACE reads using MiXCR and keeps one entry per CDR3 protein. The table lists tens of thousands of distinct CDR3 sequences, around 4% of them singletons. The study's findings and limits: Among 34 multiple sclerosis patients, phylogenetic grouping put the repertoires of 18 into a single related-CDR3 cluster, a possible signature. HTLV-1-associated myelopathy had the most TCR clonal expansion, while multiple sclerosis had the least, a level that fell below healthy controls. The multiple sclerosis repertoire cluster was not associated with any clinical or MRI feature, with the authors stating that larger cohorts are needed.

Turning to this clonotype: Its specificity is not known.

The V end was cut by 6 bases, the J end by 2 bases, with 9 bases between. The CDR3 is 13 amino acids. CDR1 WNHNN and CDR2 SYGVQD come from the germline V gene (reference sequence). This chain connects TRBV10-1 to TRBJ2-3; a weak D match, TRBD1 (6 bases). The specimen sequenced was PBMCs. This receptor was identified in a man aged 25-45 years with multiple sclerosis. CDR3 protein: CASRQGLTDTQYF. CDR3 nucleotide sequence: TGCGCCAGCAGACAGGGCCTCACAGATACGCAGTATTTT.